The clone carrying this T cell receptor beta chain came up a few times. The target antigen is unknown. TCRdb used MiXCR to reprocess the RACE reads, holding one entry per CDR3 protein. The sample consists of 62,000 or so distinct CDR3 sequences, 9.5% to 12% of them appearing once. CDR1 and CDR2 from the germline V gene are MNHEY and SVGEGT. The CDR3 loop spans 11 amino acids. Trimming removed 5 bases from V and 7 bases from J, with 9 bases in between. Time point reported: patch test 3, about 24 weeks after DPC sensitization. Treatment defined: therapeutic diphenylcyclopropenone sensitization with weekly scalp DPC. The data belong to a study of human T cells and chemical hapten exposure. Study-wide points: PT1 expanded TCR counts and patch test score correlated positively. Every donor had alopecia, and their immune response may therefore differ from healthy people's.

This receptor was identified in a woman younger than 45 with alopecia areata. Some clones in this sample may be carry-over from other donors' samples. Source: whole blood, taken in connection with sensitization to the hapten diphenylcyclopropenone (DPC). The chain uses TRBV6-2 or TRBV6-3 and TRBJ2-7; no firm D call. The CDR3 region has the DNA TGTGCCAGCAGTATATTCATTGAGCAGTACTTC. Residues: CASSIFIEQYF.